One sample yielded the 24 T cell receptor beta chains listed below, sequenced in a study of T cell changes during pregnancy in multiple sclerosis. TCRdb keeps only in-frame clones here, not all; method: immunoSEQ multiplex PCR. The sample lists 40,000 to 50,000 clones; around 92% were seen once. This specimen was CD4+ T cells from peripheral blood mononuclear cells, taken after pregnancy. These receptor sequences come from a female donor in good health, enrolled as a control in a pregnancy study.

This chain uses TRBV28 with TRBJ2-3; a possible D gene is TRBD2 (6 bases). Germline loops: CDR1 MDHEN, CDR2 SYDVKM. V lost 4 bases and J 14 bases, leaving 13 bases between the germline ends. The CDR3 loop spans 11 amino acids. This chain's CDR3 is CASSSGDRRYF. CDR3 nucleotides: TGTGCCAGCAGTTCGGGGGATCGTCGGTATTTT. Combining the CDR3 with reference TRBV28 and TRBJ2-3 gives the whole variable domain DVKVTQSSRYLVKRTGEKVFLECVQDMDHENMFWYRQDPGLGLRLIYFSYDVKMKEKGDIPEGYSVSREKKERFSLILESASTNQTSMYLCASSSGDRRYFGPGTRLTVL.

There are a few counts of this clone. This chain connects TRBV28 to TRBJ1-1; D remains unclear. Trimming cost V 5 bases and J 8 bases, with 12 bases left between them. The germline V gene has CDR1 MDHEN and CDR2 SYDVKM. The CDR3 has 12 residues. DNA for the CDR3: TGTGCCAGCAGTCGCGATGCCATAGAAGCTTTCTTT. Its protein is CASSRDAIEAFF.

The DNA of the CDR3 is TGTGCCAGCAGCCCCGGGGCCGGAGGGGAGACCCAGTACTTC. Protein product: CASSPGAGGETQYF. V and J are TRBV5-6 and TRBJ2-5; a possible D gene is TRBD2 (6 bases). Germline assignment: CDR1 SGHDT and CDR2 YYEEEE. The CDR3 has 14 amino acids. V lost 4 bases and J 5 bases, leaving 15 bases between the germline ends.

This sequence joins TRBV7-7 and TRBJ1-3; D call uncertain. The CDR3 runs to 13 residues. CDR1 and CDR2 from the germline V gene are SSHAT and FNYEAQ (reference sequence). With 4 bases removed from V and 2 bases from J, the gap between germline ends came to 6 bases. The CDR3 is CASSSGAGNTIYF. In nucleotides, the CDR3 is TGTGCCAGCAGCTCCGGGGCTGGAAACACCATATATTTT.

In DNA, the CDR3 is TGTGCCAGCAGCCAGGGACAGCCTGGGGCCAACGTCCTGACTTTC. This sequence encodes CASSQGQPGANVLTF. The J gene is TRBJ2-6, the V gene TRBV11-2, with TRBD1 identical over 7 bases. The CDR3 has 15 amino acids. Trimming removed 5 bases from V and 2 bases from J; junction bases left unmatched: 3. Germline V lookup: CDR1 SGHAT, CDR2 FQNNGV.

The gene calls are TRBV5-4 and TRBJ1-1; TRBD1 aligns across 7 bases. Germline V gene data show CDR1 as SGHNT and CDR2 as YYREEE (reference sequence). The CDR3 loop spans 15 amino acids. The V segment lost 4 bases and the J segment 8 bases; nucleotides outside the gene matches: 14. In DNA form, the CDR3 reads TGTGCCAGCAGCCCGGAAGCGACAGGGAATCTCGAAGCTTTCTTT. Translating it yields CASSPEATGNLEAFF.

V and J are TRBV2 and TRBJ1-5; D possibly corresponds to TRBD1 (6 bases). The length of the CDR3 is 19 residues. Germline CDR1 SNHLY, CDR2 FYNNEI. V lost 5 bases, J lost 1 base, and 24 bases lay in between. The CDR3: CASSSTLGQGRRSNQPQHF. DNA for the CDR3: TGTGCCAGCAGTTCAACATTGGGGCAGGGGAGAAGGAGCAATCAGCCCCAGCATTTT.

The V and J genes are TRBV7-6 and TRBJ2-5, with 8 bases that match TRBD2. Unmatched junction bases numbered 5, after V lost 4 bases and J lost 4 bases. Germline V gene data show CDR1 as SGHVS and CDR2 as FNYEAQ. This CDR3 spans 14 amino acids. The CDR3 nucleotides read TGTGCCAGCAGCTCAAGCGGGGGCAGAGAGACCCAGTACTTC. Its translation is CASSSSGGRETQYF.

The chain uses TRBV7-2 and TRBJ2-7; the D is unclear. There are 14 residues in the CDR3. The germline gives CDR1 SGHTA, CDR2 FQGNSA. V shed 5 bases and J shed 2 bases, with 13 bases lying between them. Here the CDR3 reads CASSPRAGTYEQYF. As DNA, the CDR3 is TGTGCCAGCAGCCCCCGCGCAGGTACCTACGAGCAGTACTTC.

This clone was seen a few times. This chain joins TRBV28 and TRBJ1-6; 7 positions agree with TRBD1. V was pared by 4 bases and J by 7 bases, with 7 bases of the junction left unmatched. The CDR3 totals 15 residues. Germline V CDR1 and CDR2: MDHEN, SYDVKM. The CDR3 nucleotides are TGTGCCAGCAGTTCTGCAGGGGGACCGAATTCACCCCTCCACTTT. This encodes CASSSAGGPNSPLHF.

This chain joins TRBV4-1 and TRBJ2-5, with D maybe TRBD2 (5 bases). V lost 3 bases and J lost 1, with 15 bases in between. This CDR3 is built from 16 residues. Germline V gives CDR1 MGHRA, CDR2 YSYEKL. Here the CDR3 DNA reads TGCGCCAGCAGCCAGGGAGAAGCGGCATTCCAAGAGACCCAGTACTTC. Translating gives CASSQGEAAFQETQYF.

J is TRBJ1-1 and V is TRBV28, with a possible D match to TRBD1 (6 bases). CDR3 size: 13 residues. CDR1 is MDHEN, CDR2 SYDVKM, per germline. V lost 6 bases and J lost 10, with 18 bases in between. The CDR3 region is CASRGLTGKLAFF. The CDR3 nucleotides are TGTGCCAGCAGAGGATTAACAGGGAAGCTAGCTTTCTTT.

This clone occurred once. This rearrangement joins TRBV7-9 to TRBJ1-5, with D perhaps matching TRBD1 (5 bases). CDR3 length: 13 amino acids. V lost 5 bases and J 7 bases, leaving 12 bases between the germline ends. Germline CDR1 is SEHNR and CDR2 is FQNEAQ (reference sequence). The CDR3 coding sequence is TGTGCCAGCAGCCTGGGGGGAGAACAGCCCCAGCATTTT. This sequence encodes CASSLGGEQPQHF.

In this sample, this clone turned up once. V usage is TRBV7-9 and J usage is TRBJ2-7; the D is unclear. This CDR3 is built from 13 residues. V lost 2 bases and J lost 3, with 8 bases in between. Germline V gene lookup returns CDR1 SEHNR and CDR2 FQNEAQ (reference sequence). CDR3 sequence reads: CASSLYPVYEQYF. In DNA, the CDR3 is TGTGCCAGCAGCTTATATCCCGTCTACGAGCAGTACTTC.

This rearrangement joins TRBV4-1 to TRBJ1-2; TRBD1 matches 10 bases. Germline assignment: CDR1 MGHRA and CDR2 YSYEKL. The junction had 3 bases not matched to a gene; V was cut back by 5 bases and J by 3 bases. The CDR3 runs to 14 residues. CDR3: CASSKTGGDYGYTF. Here the CDR3 DNA reads TGCGCCAGCAGCAAGACAGGGGGCGACTATGGCTACACCTTC.

CDR3 DNA sequence: TGTGCCAGCAGCCCGGGGACTCCTACGCAGTATTTT. It yields the protein CASSPGTPTQYF. The genes are TRBV7-3 and TRBJ2-3; maybe TRBD2 (6 bases). Germline lookup yields CDR1 SGHTA and CDR2 FQGTGA. This CDR3 comprises 12 residues. V was clipped by 5 bases and J by 8 bases, with 11 bases between them. The full variable domain, completed using reference TRBV7-3 and TRBJ2-3, is GAGVSQTPSNKVTEKGKYVELRCDPISGHTALYWYRQSLGQGPEFLIYFQGTGAADDSGLPNDRFFAVRPEGSVSTLKIQRTERGDSAVYLCASSPGTPTQYFGPGTRLTVL.

J is TRBJ1-4 and V is TRBV5-6; possible D gene TRBD1, 5 bases. The germline CDR1 and CDR2 sequences are SGHDT and YYEEEE. Trimming shortened V by 4 bases and J by 8 bases, and 18 bases separated the two germline ends. The CDR3 spans 15 residues. The CDR3 here is CASSPRSRGVEKLFF. CDR3 bases: TGTGCCAGCAGCCCGAGATCTCGGGGGGTAGAAAAACTGTTTTTT.

V is TRBV27 and J is TRBJ2-5; 9 positions agree with TRBD1. The germline gives CDR1 MNHEY, CDR2 SMNVEV (reference sequence). Trimming cost V 4 bases and J 4 bases; bases outside gene matches: 4. The CDR3 covers 14 residues. The CDR3 here is CASSSGTGIETQYF. CDR3 in DNA: TGTGCCAGCAGTTCCGGGACAGGGATAGAGACCCAGTACTTC.

The V call is TRBV30, the J call TRBJ2-7, with a tentative D call TRBD2 (5 bases). The ends were cut back, 1 base at V and 3 bases at J, with 13 bases in the middle. This CDR3 is 14 amino acids long. CDR1 is GTSNPN, CDR2 SVGIG, per germline (reference sequence). In DNA, the CDR3 is TGTGCCTGGAGTGCTCCCGGGATAGGCTACGAGCAGTACTTC. Translation: CAWSAPGIGYEQYF.

In its sample, this clone was seen once. The chain has TRBV27 and TRBJ1-2; unclear D gene. CDR3 length: 15 residues. Deletions cut 3 bases from V and 5 bases from J, with 16 bases between. Germline loops: CDR1 MNHEY, CDR2 SMNVEV (reference sequence). The DNA for the CDR3 is TGTGCCAGCAGTTTGTCCCTTGGAGGGATATATGGCTACACCTTC. Translated: CASSLSLGGIYGYTF.

This clone is a singleton in its sample. The genes are TRBV6-1 and TRBJ2-7; weak D call: TRBD2 (6 bases). V gave up 5 bases and J gave up 3 bases, with 11 bases separating them. The CDR3 sequence is 13 residues long. The germline V gene has CDR1 MNHNS and CDR2 SASEGT. The CDR3 loop is CASSTQGGYEQYF. The DNA for the CDR3 is TGTGCCAGCAGTACCCAGGGAGGCTACGAGCAGTACTTC.

The genes are TRBV28 and TRBJ2-1; a possible D gene is TRBD2 (5 bases). Trimming left V 6 bases short and J 14 bases short, with 20 bases between. The CDR3 has 13 residues. Germline V lookup: CDR1 MDHEN, CDR2 SYDVKM. CDR3 DNA: TGTGCCAGCAGACCAACGGTGGGAGAAAGTAAGTTCTTC. Residues: CASRPTVGESKFF.

This chain joins TRBV15 and TRBJ2-7, with D maybe TRBD1 (6 bases). The CDR3 extends over 14 amino acids. The V gene lost 1 base and the J gene lost 5 bases, with 12 bases spanning the gap. In germline, CDR1 is LNHNV, CDR2 YYDKDF (reference sequence). The CDR3 nucleotides read TGTGCCACCAGCAGAGCCGGGACACCGAACGAGCAGTACTTC. It yields the protein CATSRAGTPNEQYF.

The chain combines TRBV27 with TRBJ2-2; possibly TRBD1 for D (6 bases). Germline-derived CDR1 and CDR2 are MNHEY and SMNVEV (reference sequence). V was trimmed by 0 bases and J by 0 bases, leaving 14 bases between them. The length of the CDR3 is 18 residues. The CDR3 DNA follows: TGTGCCAGCAGTTTATCGGCAGGGGAGTTGGCGAACACCGGGGAGCTGTTTTTT. Its translation is CASSLSAGELANTGELFF.